A single sample gave rise to the 32 T cell receptor beta chains below, sequenced in a study of response to subunit inactivated influenza vaccine. Each CDR3 protein is one row after TCRdb ran MiXCR on the RT-PCR reads. The repertoire includes around 580,000 distinct CDR3 sequences, 10% to 15% of them detected once, and more than 8.5% sits in the top ten. The material sequenced was PBMCs from blood, taken on the day of vaccination. These receptors all come from a man aged 45 to 65 who received an inactivated influenza vaccine.

This clonotype was seen at least ten times. This sequence joins TRBV12-3 or TRBV12-4 and TRBJ2-7; D possibly corresponds to TRBD1 (5 bases). Deletions cut 5 bases from V and 3 bases from J, with 17 bases between. The CDR3 consists of 15 residues. The CDR3 nucleotides are TGTGCCAGCAGTCCCCCCCCCGACAGTATCTACGAGCAGTACTTC. Its protein product is CASSPPPDSIYEQYF.

The table lists this clonotype with a few counts. V gene TRBV7-3 combines with J gene TRBJ2-2; D gene uncertain. CDR3 size: 15 residues. The V and J ends lost 4 bases and 3 bases respectively, with 12 bases between them. Germline values: CDR1 SGHTA, CDR2 FQGTGA. CDR3 in DNA: TGTGCCAGCAGCTACGGCGAGTCAGACACCGGGGAGCTGTTTTTT. Translation gives CASSYGESDTGELFF.

Ten or more counts support this clonotype. The CDR3 DNA follows: TGTGCCAGCAGTTACACGGTGGGGCATTACACCGGGGAGCTGTTTTTT. Its translation is CASSYTVGHYTGELFF. The chain joins TRBV6-2 or TRBV6-3 to TRBJ2-2, with TRBD1 as a possible D gene (5 bases). This CDR3 spans 16 amino acids. Trimming removed 2 bases from V and 3 bases from J, with 13 bases in between. Germline V gives CDR1 MNHEY, CDR2 SVGEGT.

This clonotype was counted between two and nine times. V and J are TRBV24-1 and TRBJ1-6; D unresolved. The germline V gene encodes CDR1 KGHDR and CDR2 SFDVKD. This CDR3 is 13 amino acids long. V was cut by 4 bases and J by 7 bases, with 7 bases left in between. Here the CDR3 reads CATSDHGNSPLHF. The CDR3 bases are TGTGCCACCAGTGACCACGGCAATTCACCCCTCCACTTT.

Many counts were recorded for this clonotype. The V gene is TRBV12-3 or TRBV12-4, the J gene TRBJ2-2; D gene unclear. The germline V and J ends were trimmed by 7 bases and 0 bases, with 6 bases remaining between them. The CDR3 is 13 residues long. This chain's CDR3 is CASKTANTGELFF. The CDR3 coding sequence is TGTGCCAGCAAAACCGCGAACACCGGGGAGCTGTTTTTT.

This clonotype showed up many times. The V call is TRBV20-1, the J call TRBJ2-3; 8 nucleotides align to TRBD2. CDR1 DFQATT and CDR2 SNEGSKA come from the germline V gene (reference sequence). With 6 bases clipped from V and 6 bases from J, the junction kept 5 bases outside the gene matches. The length of the CDR3 is 12 residues. The CDR3 bases are TGCAGTGCCCGCGGGGGGTGGGATACGCAGTATTTT. Translating it yields CSARGGWDTQYF.

The table lists this clonotype with many counts. This chain connects TRBV11-2 to TRBJ2-1; a possible D gene is TRBD2 (6 bases). The germline gives CDR1 SGHAT, CDR2 FQNNGV. The CDR3 loop spans 15 amino acids. V lost 5 bases and J 1 base, leaving 12 bases between the germline ends. The CDR3 loop reads CASSPGLLSYNEQFF. CDR3 bases: TGTGCCAGCAGCCCGGGACTCCTATCCTACAATGAGCAGTTCTTC.

A few counts support this clonotype. An end of the junction does not agree with germline; a read error may underlie this. This chain uses TRBV7-2 with TRBJ2-2; 7 bases map to TRBD2. CDR3 length equals 15 residues. Germline V gives CDR1 SGHTA, CDR2 FQGNSA. The CDR3 nucleotides are TGTGCCAGCAGCTCTTTGGGGACTAACACCGGGGAGATGTTTTTT. Its translation: CASSSLGTNTGEMFF.

The chain combines TRBV20-1 with TRBJ2-5, with unresolved D. CDR1 is DFQATT and CDR2 is SNEGSKA in the germline V gene (reference sequence). Trimming cost V 4 bases and J 2 bases, with 14 bases left between them. The CDR3 has 14 amino acids. DNA for the CDR3: TGCAGTGCTACGAGCCCCCGCATGCAAGAGACCCAGTACTTC. Its protein is CSATSPRMQETQYF.

This sequence joins TRBV9 and TRBJ2-2; D remains ambiguous. This CDR3 contains 15 residues. Germline CDR1 is SGDLS and CDR2 is YYNGEE. V was shortened by 2 bases and J by 3 bases, with 11 bases between the two germline ends. The CDR3 loop reads CASSVGSSDTGELFF. DNA for the CDR3: TGTGCCAGCAGCGTCGGGTCCTCAGACACCGGGGAGCTGTTTTTT.

The chain couples TRBV7-2 to TRBJ1-1; 8 bases fit TRBD1. Germline V gene lookup returns CDR1 SGHTA and CDR2 FQGNSA. CDR3 length equals 15 residues. V trimming: 5 bases; J trimming: 8 bases; junction bases outside the gene matches: 13. CDR3 in amino acids: CASSRTGGDSFEAFF. The DNA of the CDR3 is TGTGCCAGCAGCCGAACAGGGGGAGATTCCTTCGAAGCTTTCTTT.

This clonotype was detected ten times or more. In DNA, the CDR3 is TGTGCCAGCAGGACCGATACCGGGACCGACTCCTACAATGAGCAGTTCTTC. Amino acids: CASRTDTGTDSYNEQFF. The rearrangement links TRBV28 to TRBJ2-1; D may be TRBD1 or TRBD2 (5 bases each). Germline loops: CDR1 MDHEN, CDR2 SYDVKM. Deletions cut 6 bases from V and 0 bases from J, with 18 bases between. The CDR3 consists of 17 residues. The full variable domain, rest sourced from reference TRBV28 and TRBJ2-1, is DVKVTQSSRYLVKRTGEKVFLECVQDMDHENMFWYRQDPGLGLRLIYFSYDVKMKEKGDIPEGYSVSREKKERFSLILESASTNQTSMYLCASRTDTGTDSYNEQFFGPGTRLTVL.

This clonotype was picked up a small number of times. The V gene is TRBV28, the J gene TRBJ2-3; 8 nucleotides match TRBD1. J gave up 2 bases and V 7 bases, and 17 bases lay outside the gene matches. This CDR3 contains 18 residues. The germline V gene encodes CDR1 MDHEN and CDR2 SYDVKM. CDR3 nucleotides: TGTGCCAGCACCAGTCACGGGACAGGAACTCCTCCCACAGATACGCAGTATTTT. Its translation is CASTSHGTGTPPTDTQYF. Full variable domain (outside the CDR3, taken from reference TRBV28 and TRBJ2-3): DVKVTQSSRYLVKRTGEKVFLECVQDMDHENMFWYRQDPGLGLRLIYFSYDVKMKEKGDIPEGYSVSREKKERFSLILESASTNQTSMYLCASTSHGTGTPPTDTQYFGPGTRLTVL.

This clonotype occurred many times. This chain connects TRBV6-1 to TRBJ1-5; D call uncertain. The CDR3 extends over 10 amino acids. CDR1 and CDR2 from the germline V gene are MNHNS and SASEGT. The V and J ends lost 8 bases and 6 bases respectively, with 5 bases between them. CDR3 DNA: TGTGCCAGCGGGCTTCAGCCCCAGCATTTT. Its translation: CASGLQPQHF.

The chain joins TRBV29-1 to TRBJ2-2; possibly TRBD1 for D (6 bases). Trimming removed 7 bases at V and 4 bases at J, with 16 bases between. Germline CDR1 and CDR2: SQVTM and ANQGSEA. The CDR3 has 14 residues. The CDR3 spells CSAGEQGGTGELFF. Here the CDR3 DNA reads TGCAGCGCCGGAGAACAAGGGGGCACCGGGGAGCTGTTTTTT.

The gene calls are TRBV2 and TRBJ1-5, with a possible D match to TRBD1 (6 bases). Germline CDR1 is SNHLY and CDR2 is FYNNEI. V was clipped by 8 bases and J by 6 bases, with 11 bases between them. The CDR3 is 12 residues long. The CDR3 region has the DNA TGTGCCAGCTCCCAGGGGACTCAGCCCCAGCATTTT. The encoded protein is CASSQGTQPQHF. The full variable domain, in which reference TRBV2 and TRBJ1-5 provide the parts outside the CDR3, is EPEVTQTPSHQVTQMGQEVILRCVPISNHLYFYWYRQILGQKVEFLVSFYNNEISEKSEIFDDQFSVERPDGSNFTLKIRSTKLEDSAMYFCASSQGTQPQHFGDGTRLSIL.

The chain carries TRBV7-3 and TRBJ1-1, with no clear D. The CDR3 extends over 13 amino acids. Trimming stripped 6 bases from V and 1 base from J, with 9 bases between. CDR1 and CDR2 from the germline V gene are SGHTA and FQGTGA. DNA of the CDR3: TGTGCCAGCAGAACTACTACGAACACTGAAGCTTTCTTT. Translating gives CASRTTTNTEAFF. Using reference TRBV7-3 and TRBJ1-1 for the parts outside the CDR3, the full variable domain is GAGVSQTPSNKVTEKGKYVELRCDPISGHTALYWYRQSLGQGPEFLIYFQGTGAADDSGLPNDRFFAVRPEGSVSTLKIQRTERGDSAVYLCASRTTTNTEAFFGQGTRLTVV.

The chain recombines TRBV7-6 with TRBJ2-1; 10 nucleotides align to TRBD2. With 4 bases clipped from V and 6 bases from J, the junction kept 6 bases outside the gene matches. The CDR3 length is 15 residues. The germline V gene encodes CDR1 SGHVS and CDR2 FNYEAQ. CDR3 residues: CASSSTRLAGNEQFF. CDR3 sequence (DNA): TGTGCCAGCAGCTCAACCCGACTAGCGGGCAATGAGCAGTTCTTC.

This chain connects TRBV7-9 to TRBJ1-1; no clear D gene. Germline CDR1 reads SEHNR; CDR2 reads FQNEAQ (reference sequence). This CDR3 has 13 residues. Trimming left V 1 base short and J 5 bases short, with 8 bases between. CDR3 residues: CASSLDGITEAFF. In DNA form, the CDR3 reads TGTGCCAGCAGCTTAGATGGTATTACTGAAGCTTTCTTT.

V usage is TRBV20-1 and J usage is TRBJ1-2, with TRBD1 matching 7 bases. The V gene end was trimmed by 4 bases and the J gene end by 4 bases; junction bases not matched to a gene: 6. This CDR3 has 13 residues. In germline, CDR1 is DFQATT, CDR2 SNEGSKA (reference sequence). CDR3 in DNA: TGCAGTGCTACCGACAGGGAGGCCTATGGCTACACCTTC. Translation: CSATDREAYGYTF.

This clonotype was counted only a few times. The V and J genes are TRBV4-1 and TRBJ2-7; D is perhaps TRBD2 (6 bases). The CDR3 covers 13 residues. Trimming pared 4 bases from V and 5 bases from J, leaving 12 bases between. Germline CDR1 and CDR2: MGHRA and YSYEKL. As DNA, the CDR3 is TGCGCCAGCAGCCGGTACGGGGGAAACGAGCAGTACTTC. The encoded protein is CASSRYGGNEQYF.

This sequence joins TRBV11-2 and TRBJ2-7; unclear D gene. The V gene lost 3 bases and the J gene lost 6 bases, with 6 bases spanning the gap. Germline V CDR1 and CDR2: SGHAT, FQNNGV. This CDR3 comprises 11 residues. In DNA, the CDR3 is TGTGCCAGCAGCTTGGCCACCGAGCAGTACTTC. Protein sequence: CASSLATEQYF.

The chain is built from TRBV28 and TRBJ2-3; no reliable D call. Deletions cut 5 bases from V and 0 bases from J, with 6 bases between. The CDR3 is 13 residues long. CDR1 MDHEN and CDR2 SYDVKM come from the germline V gene. The CDR3 region is CASSTPSTDTQYF. The CDR3 DNA is TGTGCCAGCAGTACCCCGAGCACAGATACGCAGTATTTT.

CDR3 nucleotides: TGTGCCAGCAGTTACCTCCCGATTCCGGGGGGGAATGAAAAACTGTTTTTT. The encoded protein is CASSYLPIPGGNEKLFF. V and J are TRBV6-5 and TRBJ1-4; the D gene is possibly TRBD1 (5 bases). This CDR3 is built from 17 residues. CDR1 MNHEY and CDR2 SVGAGI come from the germline V gene. The ends were cut back, 2 bases at V and 5 bases at J, with 18 bases in the middle.

The chain combines TRBV24-1 with TRBJ2-1; D is tentatively TRBD1 or TRBD2 (6 bases each). V gave up 4 bases and J gave up 9 bases, with 12 bases separating them. Per the germline V gene, CDR1 is KGHDR and CDR2 is SFDVKD. There are 13 residues in the CDR3. CDR3 amino acids: CATSDPGGGEQFF. Here the CDR3 DNA reads TGTGCCACCAGTGACCCAGGAGGGGGTGAGCAGTTCTTC.

This clonotype has more than one count but fewer than ten. The chain links TRBV5-1 to TRBJ1-1; TRBD1 is a possible D gene (5 bases). CDR1 and CDR2 from the germline V gene are SGHRS and YFSETQ. Trimming took 2 bases from V and 0 from J, leaving 8 bases between them. This CDR3 region has 14 residues. The CDR3 here is CASSFGTLNTEAFF. The CDR3 DNA reads TGCGCCAGCAGCTTCGGGACCTTGAACACTGAAGCTTTCTTT.

The table lists this clonotype with a few counts. The rearrangement joins TRBV29-1 to TRBJ2-1; 10 positions agree with TRBD2. The CDR3 length is 16 residues. Trimming cost V 2 bases and J 4 bases; bases outside gene matches: 8. CDR1 and CDR2 (germline): SQVTM, ANQGSEA. Written as DNA, the CDR3 is TGCAGCGTTGAATCCTCTAGCGGGAGCTTTTACAATGAGCAGTTCTTC. This gives the protein CSVESSSGSFYNEQFF.

This clonotype was found many times. The chain has TRBV6-1 and TRBJ1-6; 8 bases map to TRBD1. The germline V gene encodes CDR1 MNHNS and CDR2 SASEGT. V shed 5 bases and J 4 bases; nucleotides not matched to a gene: 13. CDR3 length equals 18 residues. The CDR3 nucleotides read TGTGCCAGCAGTTACGAGCTTCACAGGGGGGATTATAATTCACCCCTCCACTTT. Its translation: CASSYELHRGDYNSPLHF.

This clonotype was seen a handful of times. The V and J genes are TRBV29-1 and TRBJ1-1, with 7 bases fitting TRBD1. Germline V gives CDR1 SQVTM, CDR2 ANQGSEA. V trimming: 4 bases; J trimming: 4 bases; junction bases outside the gene matches: 12. The CDR3 has 15 amino acids. The CDR3 loop reads CSVATGSTFRTEAFF. CDR3 bases: TGCAGCGTTGCGACAGGGTCTACGTTTCGCACTGAAGCTTTCTTT.

This clonotype was detected only a few times. This chain links TRBV20-1 with TRBJ2-3; TRBD2 matches 9 bases. The CDR3 sequence is 15 residues long. CDR1 and CDR2 (germline): DFQATT, SNEGSKA (reference sequence). V lost 6 bases to trimming and J lost 5 bases; unmatched junction nucleotides: 12. The CDR3 spells CSAPRREGRGDTQYF. The CDR3 coding sequence is TGCAGTGCGCCAAGGCGGGAGGGGAGGGGAGATACGCAGTATTTT.

The V call is TRBV11-2, the J call TRBJ1-1; D not resolved. CDR1 SGHAT and CDR2 FQNNGV come from the germline V gene. CDR3 length equals 13 residues. The V end was cut by 1 base, the J end by 3 bases, with 6 bases between. The CDR3 sequence is CASSLATDTEAFF. For the CDR3, the DNA is TGTGCCAGCAGCTTAGCGACTGACACTGAAGCTTTCTTT.

This clonotype has more than one count but fewer than ten. The chain recombines TRBV20-1 with TRBJ1-2; 9 nucleotides agree with TRBD1. Looked up from germline, CDR1 is DFQATT and CDR2 is SNEGSKA (reference sequence). Trimming at V came to 3 bases and at J to 4 bases, leaving 9 bases not matched to a gene. This CDR3 comprises 15 residues. The CDR3 DNA is TGCAGTGCTAGGGGACAGGGAGGGACTACCTATGGCTACACCTTC. It specifies CSARGQGGTTYGYTF.